This T cell receptor (beta chain) derives from a study of T cell changes during pregnancy in multiple sclerosis. Clones were read by immunoSEQ multiplex PCR, and TCRdb kept only the in-frame ones, dropping some. In the table there are 80,000 to 100,000 clones, roughly 89% of which are singletons. Trimming left V 5 bases short and J 4 bases short, with 17 bases between. This CDR3 region has 15 residues. Germline CDR1 reads MNHEY; CDR2 reads SVGAGI. The genes are TRBV6-5 and TRBJ1-1; maybe TRBD1 (5 bases). The receptor was isolated from a female donor in good health, enrolled as a control in a pregnancy study. The sample was peripheral blood, taken after pregnancy. The CDR3 bases are TGTGCCAGCAGTAGGGGACCGGAGCGGGGCACTGAAGCTTTCTTT. This codes for CASSRGPERGTEAFF.